These 32 T cell receptor beta chains came from one sample sequenced in a study of blood T cells in healthy people across ages. The second PCR ran roughly 7 to 12 cycles with a sample-barcoded 5' primer and J-beta primers. TCRdb ran MiXCR on the 5' RACE reads and lists one entry per CDR3 protein. Counted here are 1,800,000 or so distinct CDR3 sequences, about 39% occurring once; the ten biggest clones make up more than 20%. Sequencing was done on a sample of blood. The origin of the receptors is a human donor in good health.

The chain joins TRBV5-1 to TRBJ2-2; 8 bases line up with TRBD2. The trim removed 2 bases at V and 7 bases at J, leaving 4 bases unmatched. The CDR3 consists of 14 residues. Germline assignment: CDR1 SGHRS and CDR2 YFSETQ. The CDR3 bases are TGCGCCAGCAGCTTTGGGCTAGCGGGCGGGGAGCTGTTTTTT. Its protein is CASSFGLAGGELFF.

This clonotype was recorded a few times. The chain couples TRBV7-2 to TRBJ2-1; 7 positions match TRBD2. CDR1 and CDR2 from the germline V gene are SGHTA and FQGNSA. The CDR3 spans 16 residues. V trimming: 5 bases; J trimming: 0 bases; junction bases outside the gene matches: 7. CDR3 in amino acids: CASSPQRGSSYNEQFF. The CDR3, as DNA: TGTGCCAGCAGCCCCCAGCGGGGTAGCTCCTACAATGAGCAGTTCTTC.

The chain joins TRBV9 to TRBJ1-1; D remains unclear. Trimming shortened V by 0 bases and J by 1 base, and 7 bases separated the two germline ends. CDR3 size: 14 residues. The germline CDR1 and CDR2 sequences are SGDLS and YYNGEE. CDR3 in amino acids: CASSVVGENTEAFF. CDR3 nucleotides: TGTGCCAGCAGCGTAGTAGGAGAGAACACTGAAGCTTTCTTT.

The table lists this clonotype with a count of one. Compared with germline, one end of the junction differs, possibly owing to a read error. The V call is TRBV7-7, the J call TRBJ2-3; D is perhaps TRBD2 (5 bases). The CDR3 has 14 amino acids. The germline V gene has CDR1 SSHAT and CDR2 FNYEAQ (reference sequence). The CDR3 spells CASSSDGVTDTQYF. The CDR3 DNA follows: TGTGCTAGCAGCTCGGACGGGGTCACAGATACGCAGTATTTT.

For this clonotype: The CDR3 end shows no conserved phenylalanine or tryptophan, and so a read error is likely. The chain joins TRBV12-3 or TRBV12-4 to TRBJ1-5, with TRBD1 as a possible D gene (5 bases). V was shortened by 6 bases and J by 2 bases, with 8 bases between the two germline ends. The CDR3 spans 13 residues. DNA of the CDR3: TGTGCCAGCAGCCAGACAGGCAATCAGCCCCAGCATTCT. Translated: CASSQTGNQPQHS.

The chain carries TRBV20-1 and TRBJ2-5; a weak D match, TRBD1 (6 bases). The J call may be in error: the DNA end matches TRBJ2-7 better. The germline CDR1 and CDR2 sequences are DFQATT and SNEGSKA (reference sequence). This CDR3 comprises 13 residues. Here the CDR3 DNA reads TGCAGTGCTAGAGACCGGACAGAATACGAGCAGTACTTC. This codes for CSARDRTEYEQYF.

In the case of this clonotype: Given a much more abundant clone one base away, this may be a read error. The rearrangement joins TRBV4-2 to TRBJ2-1; TRBD1 or TRBD2 may be the D gene (5 bases each). V was shortened by 0 bases and J by 13 bases, with 13 bases between the two germline ends. CDR1 and CDR2 (germline): LGHNA, YNFKEQ. The CDR3 has 13 amino acids. In DNA, the CDR3 is TGTGCCAGCAGCCAAGAATTGGGGGAGACCCAGTTCTTC. It is translated as CASSQELGETQFF.

This clonotype appeared a few times. This chain connects TRBV15 to TRBJ1-5; possible D gene TRBD1, 5 bases. Germline CDR1 and CDR2: LNHNV and YYDKDF (reference sequence). V was pared by 0 bases and J by 1 base, with 16 bases between. The CDR3 is 18 amino acids. CDR3 in amino acids: CATSRDLWSGGSNQPQHF. CDR3 in DNA: TGTGCCACCAGCAGAGATCTCTGGAGTGGGGGGAGCAATCAGCCCCAGCATTTT.

J is TRBJ2-1 and V is TRBV20-1; 9 bases are shared with TRBD2. This CDR3 has 16 residues. Germline CDR1 reads DFQATT; CDR2 reads SNEGSKA (reference sequence). The V segment lost 0 bases and the J segment 9 bases; nucleotides outside the gene matches: 12. The CDR3 region is CSARDFKRGVYGEQFF. CDR3 coding DNA: TGCAGTGCTAGAGATTTTAAGCGGGGGGTGTACGGTGAGCAGTTCTTC.

This clonotype was recorded a few times. The V gene is TRBV12-3 or TRBV12-4, the J gene TRBJ2-7; 9 bases fit TRBD2. Germline trimming cut 8 bases from V and 0 bases from J; bases unmatched to any gene: 8. This CDR3 has 15 residues. This CDR3 reads CASSRGGADSYEQYF. DNA of the CDR3: TGTGCCAGCTCACGCGGGGGGGCGGACTCCTACGAGCAGTACTTC.

This clonotype was counted a few times. The chain uses TRBV7-2 and TRBJ1-1, with 7 bases lining up with TRBD1. Germline-derived CDR1 and CDR2 are SGHTA and FQGNSA. J was trimmed by 0 bases and V by 6 bases; bases with no gene match: 10. The CDR3 loop spans 16 amino acids. The CDR3 region has the DNA TGTGCCAGCAGTTCTCAGGGGGGGGTGATGAACACTGAAGCTTTCTTT. This encodes CASSSQGGVMNTEAFF.

Note on this clonotype: The junction departs from germline at one end; a sequencing error may be responsible. This chain joins TRBV5-1 and TRBJ2-3; D may match TRBD1 or TRBD2 (6 bases each). The CDR3 is 17 residues long. Germline V gene lookup returns CDR1 SGHRS and CDR2 YFSETQ. The CDR3 reads CAGSLGLGGLNTNTQYF. The CDR3 DNA reads TGCGCCGGCAGCTTGGGGTTAGGGGGACTGAACACAAATACGCAGTATTTT. The full variable domain, its missing parts supplied by reference TRBV5-1 and TRBJ2-3, is KAGVTQTPRYLIKTRGQQVTLSCSPISGHRSVSWYQQTPGQGLQFLFEYFSETQRNKGNFPGRFSGRQFSNSRSEMNVSTLELGDSALYLCAGSLGLGGLNTNTQYFGPGTRLTVL.

The chain couples TRBV13 to TRBJ2-3; TRBD2 matches 9 bases. Germline V gene data show CDR1 as PRHDT and CDR2 as FYEKMQ (reference sequence). This CDR3 spans 15 amino acids. With V trimmed by 4 bases and J by 11 bases, 13 bases remained unmatched. The CDR3 DNA sequence: TGTGCCAGCAGCTCCCGAGCGGGGGGCGGGATAGAGCAGTATTTT. It specifies CASSSRAGGGIEQYF.

This clonotype was detected a few times. This rearrangement joins TRBV20-1 to TRBJ2-5; unclear D gene. Germline CDR1 and CDR2: DFQATT and SNEGSKA (reference sequence). This CDR3 has 11 residues. V was trimmed by 6 bases and J by 4 bases, leaving 9 bases between them. CDR3 sequence: CSAEPRETQYF. The CDR3 DNA reads TGCAGTGCAGAACCCCGAGAGACCCAGTACTTC.

This clonotype was counted between two and nine times. The chain recombines TRBV10-3 with TRBJ2-1, with D uncertain. CDR1 ENHRY and CDR2 SYGVKD come from the germline V gene. The CDR3 totals 11 residues. Trimming removed 3 bases from V and 9 bases from J, with 6 bases in between. The CDR3 here is CAISEFSEQFF. The CDR3 nucleotides read TGTGCCATCAGTGAATTCTCTGAGCAGTTCTTC.

This clonotype was seen only a few times. J is TRBJ2-1 and V is TRBV29-1; D gene uncertain. Germline assignment: CDR1 SQVTM and CDR2 ANQGSEA. This CDR3 is 15 amino acids long. Trimming took 5 bases from V and 2 from J, leaving 16 bases between them. CDR3 DNA: TGCAGCGTTAAGAAAGAAGGGCTTACCTACAATGAGCAGTTCTTC. The encoded protein is CSVKKEGLTYNEQFF.

This clonotype was counted once. The chain links TRBV20-1 to TRBJ2-1; TRBD1 aligns across 8 bases. J lost 0 bases, V lost 2 bases, and 6 bases had no gene match. The CDR3 is 16 residues long. In germline, CDR1 is DFQATT, CDR2 SNEGSKA (reference sequence). CDR3 amino acids: CSARSRTGRSYNEQFF. DNA for the CDR3: TGCAGTGCTAGATCTCGGACAGGGCGCTCCTACAATGAGCAGTTCTTC.

The rearrangement joins TRBV28 to TRBJ1-2, with D uncertain. The CDR3 contains 13 residues. Germline V gene lookup returns CDR1 MDHEN and CDR2 SYDVKM. Trimming stripped 6 bases from V and 5 bases from J, with 13 bases between. CDR3 DNA sequence: TGTGCCAGCAGCTCGGGGAAGAGTTATGGCTACACCTTC. This gives the protein CASSSGKSYGYTF.

The chain has TRBV6-1 and TRBJ2-3; possible D gene TRBD2, 7 bases. The germline V gene has CDR1 MNHNS and CDR2 SASEGT. V was shortened by 3 bases and J by 2 bases, with 15 bases between the two germline ends. CDR3 length equals 16 residues. Written as DNA, the CDR3 is TGTGCCAGCAGTGATCTTGGGGGGGCGGTCACAGATACGCAGTATTTT. Translation gives CASSDLGGAVTDTQYF.

The chain carries TRBV9 and TRBJ2-3; 8 nucleotides align to TRBD1. Trimming cost V 3 bases and J 5 bases; bases outside gene matches: 2. CDR1 and CDR2 (germline): SGDLS, YYNGEE. CDR3 length equals 13 residues. In nucleotides, the CDR3 is TGTGCCAGCAGCGAACAGGGGGTAGATACGCAGTATTTT. Encoded protein: CASSEQGVDTQYF.

Remarks on this clonotype: Being one base from a much bigger clone, this may be a read error. The chain has TRBV20-1 and TRBJ2-1, with a possible D match to TRBD1 (6 bases). The J call may be incorrect, as the DNA end agrees better with TRBJ2-7. The CDR3 has 14 residues. The germline V gene has CDR1 DFQATT and CDR2 SNEGSKA (reference sequence). In nucleotides, the CDR3 is TGCAGTCACAAAACAGGGAGCTCCTACAATGAGCAGTACTTC. It encodes CSHKTGSSYNEQYF.

This clonotype was recorded once. This chain uses TRBV28 with TRBJ2-1, with 10 bases that match TRBD1. Near its end, the DNA agrees better with TRBJ2-7, so the J call may be wrong. Germline V lookup: CDR1 MDHEN, CDR2 SYDVKM. This CDR3 has 17 amino acids. The CDR3 spells CASREIPGQGSYNEQYF. CDR3 sequence (DNA): TGTGCCAGCAGGGAAATACCGGGACAGGGGTCTTACAATGAGCAGTACTTC.

The V and J genes are TRBV29-1 and TRBJ1-2, with D possibly being TRBD1 (5 bases). The V gene's germline CDR1 is SQVTM and CDR2 ANQGSEA. This CDR3 spans 11 amino acids. This chain's CDR3 is CTTEQGGGYTF. The CDR3 DNA follows: TGCACCACGGAGCAGGGTGGAGGCTACACCTTC.

V and J are TRBV6-2 or TRBV6-3 and TRBJ2-7, with 8 bases identical to TRBD1. This CDR3 is built from 14 residues. With 6 bases clipped from V and 2 bases from J, the junction kept 6 bases outside the gene matches. Looked up from germline, CDR1 is MNHEY and CDR2 is SVGEGT. The chain's CDR3 is CASRDGTGTYEQYF. The CDR3, as DNA: TGTGCCAGCAGAGACGGGACAGGCACCTACGAGCAGTACTTC.

The V and J genes are TRBV7-9 and TRBJ1-1, with D uncertain. With 5 bases removed from V and 4 bases from J, the gap between germline ends came to 8 bases. Germline CDR1 reads SEHNR; CDR2 reads FQNEAQ (reference sequence). The CDR3 contains 12 residues. In DNA form, the CDR3 reads TGTGCCAGCAGCCCCAGTGCCACTGAAGCTTTCTTT. Its protein is CASSPSATEAFF.

This clonotype was seen a handful of times. The chain has TRBV7-2 and TRBJ1-2, with D unclear. The CDR3 contains 12 residues. Germline values: CDR1 SGHTA, CDR2 FQGNSA. With 4 bases removed from V and 8 bases from J, the gap between germline ends came to 11 bases. DNA for the CDR3: TGTGCCAGCAGCTCAGGCCGAAGAGGCTACACCTTC. It translates to CASSSGRRGYTF.

This clonotype was recorded at least ten times. V gene TRBV7-9 combines with J gene TRBJ2-1; 8 bases are a match to TRBD2. CDR1 is SEHNR and CDR2 is FQNEAQ in the germline V gene (reference sequence). The CDR3 spans 15 residues. The V segment lost 2 bases and the J segment 4 bases; nucleotides outside the gene matches: 4. The CDR3 loop is CASSLRGGIYNEQFF. The CDR3, as DNA: TGTGCCAGCAGCTTACGCGGGGGGATATACAATGAGCAGTTCTTC. The variable domain in full, completed from reference TRBV7-9 and TRBJ2-1, reads DTGVSQNPRHKITKRGQNVTFRCDPISEHNRLYWYRQTLGQGPEFLTYFQNEAQLEKSRLLSDRFSAERPKGSFSTLEIQRTEQGDSAMYLCASSLRGGIYNEQFFGPGTRLTVL.

This clonotype turned up a few times. The chain couples TRBV12-5 to TRBJ2-3; perhaps TRBD2 as D (5 bases). V gave up 2 bases and J gave up 10 bases, with 19 bases separating them. Per germline, CDR1 LGHNT and CDR2 FRNRAP. The CDR3 has 15 amino acids. CDR3 bases: TGTGCTAGTGGTTTGAATCTGGACTTCCCAGGTGCGCAGTATTTT. Residues: CASGLNLDFPGAQYF. The variable domain in full, completed from reference TRBV12-5 and TRBJ2-3, reads DARVTQTPRHKVTEMGQEVTMRCQPILGHNTVFWYRQTMMQGLELLAYFRNRAPLDDSGMPKDRFSAEMPDATLATLKIQPSEPRDSAVYFCASGLNLDFPGAQYFGPGTRLTVL.

This chain joins TRBV24-1 and TRBJ2-3; D could derive from TRBD1 or TRBD2 (5 bases each). The V gene's germline CDR1 is KGHDR and CDR2 SFDVKD. This CDR3 contains 13 residues. V lost 0 bases and J lost 7, with 7 bases in between. The CDR3 DNA is TGTGCCACCAGTGATTTGGGGGGATATACGCAGTATTTT. Protein product: CATSDLGGYTQYF.

This clonotype was found many times. The V gene is TRBV4-3, the J gene TRBJ2-4; TRBD2 agrees at 8 bases. The CDR3 has 17 amino acids. The germline V gene has CDR1 LGHNA and CDR2 YSLEER. V lost 0 bases, J lost 5 bases, and 9 bases stayed unmatched. The chain's CDR3 is CASSQDWSSGGQNIQYF. CDR3 coding DNA: TGCGCCAGCAGCCAAGATTGGTCCAGCGGGGGCCAAAACATTCAGTACTTC.

J is TRBJ1-4 and V is TRBV4-1; tentatively, D is TRBD1 (6 bases). This CDR3 is built from 15 residues. The V gene's germline CDR1 is MGHRA and CDR2 YSYEKL. V lost 3 bases to trimming and J lost 8 bases, with 16 bases between them. The CDR3 DNA reads TGCGCCAGCAGCCACGACCCGGACAGAAAGGAAAAACTGTTTTTT. Translation: CASSHDPDRKEKLFF.

The rearrangement uses TRBV4-1 and TRBJ2-2, with D possibly being TRBD2 (6 bases). The CDR3 spans 17 residues. CDR1 is MGHRA and CDR2 is YSYEKL in the germline V gene. Trimming cost V 2 bases and J 1 base, with 14 bases left between them. The CDR3 sequence: CASSQPLGGENTGELFF. The DNA of the CDR3 is TGCGCCAGCAGCCAACCCCTTGGAGGGGAGAACACCGGGGAGCTGTTTTTT.